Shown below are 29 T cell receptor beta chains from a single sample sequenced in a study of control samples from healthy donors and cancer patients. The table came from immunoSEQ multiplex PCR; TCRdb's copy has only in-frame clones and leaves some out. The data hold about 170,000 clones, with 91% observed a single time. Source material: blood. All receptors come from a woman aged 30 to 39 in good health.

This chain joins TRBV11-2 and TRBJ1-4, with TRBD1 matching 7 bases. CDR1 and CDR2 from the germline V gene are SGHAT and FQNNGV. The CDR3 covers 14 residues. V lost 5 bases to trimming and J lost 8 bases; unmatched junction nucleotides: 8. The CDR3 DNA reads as TGTGCCAGCAGCAATCCGACAGGGTTAGAAAAACTGTTTTTT. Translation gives CASSNPTGLEKLFF.

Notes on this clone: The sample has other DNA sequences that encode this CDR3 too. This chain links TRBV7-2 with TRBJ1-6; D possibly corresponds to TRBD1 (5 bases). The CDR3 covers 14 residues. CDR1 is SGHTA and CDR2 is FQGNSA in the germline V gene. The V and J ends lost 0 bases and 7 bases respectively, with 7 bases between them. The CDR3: CASSLAGGNSPLHF. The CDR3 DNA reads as TGTGCCAGCAGCTTAGCGGGGGGAAATTCACCCCTCCACTTT.

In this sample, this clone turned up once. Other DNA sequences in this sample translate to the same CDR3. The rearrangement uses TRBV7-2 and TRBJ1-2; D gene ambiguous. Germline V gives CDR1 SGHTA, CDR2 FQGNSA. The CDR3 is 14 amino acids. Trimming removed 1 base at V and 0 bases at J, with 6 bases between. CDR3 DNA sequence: TGTGCCAGCAGCTTAGAAGGGACTAACTATGGCTACACCTTC. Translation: CASSLEGTNYGYTF.

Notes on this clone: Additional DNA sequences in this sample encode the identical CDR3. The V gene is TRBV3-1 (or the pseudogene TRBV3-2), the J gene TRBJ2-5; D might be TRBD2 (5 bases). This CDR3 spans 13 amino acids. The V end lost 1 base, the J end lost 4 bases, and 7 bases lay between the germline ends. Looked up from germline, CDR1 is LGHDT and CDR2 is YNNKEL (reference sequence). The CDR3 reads CASSQGLAETQYF. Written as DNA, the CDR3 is TGTGCCAGCAGCCAAGGGCTAGCAGAGACCCAGTACTTC.

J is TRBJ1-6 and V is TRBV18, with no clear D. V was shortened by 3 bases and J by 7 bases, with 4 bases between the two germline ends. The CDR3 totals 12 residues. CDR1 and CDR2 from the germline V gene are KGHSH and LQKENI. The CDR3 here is CASSPDNSPLHF. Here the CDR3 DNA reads TGTGCCAGCTCACCCGACAATTCACCCCTCCACTTT. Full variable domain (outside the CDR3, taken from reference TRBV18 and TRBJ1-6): NAGVMQNPRHLVRRRGQEARLRCSPMKGHSHVYWYRQLPEEGLKFMVYLQKENIIDESGMPKERFSAEFPKEGPSILRIQQVVRGDSAAYFCASSPDNSPLHFGNGTRLTVT.

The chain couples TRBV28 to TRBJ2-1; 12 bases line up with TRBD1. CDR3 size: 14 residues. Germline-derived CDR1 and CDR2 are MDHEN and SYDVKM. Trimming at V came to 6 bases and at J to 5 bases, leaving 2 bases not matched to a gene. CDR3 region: CASSRDRGHNEQFF. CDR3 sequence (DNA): TGTGCCAGCAGCCGGGACAGGGGGCACAATGAGCAGTTCTTC.

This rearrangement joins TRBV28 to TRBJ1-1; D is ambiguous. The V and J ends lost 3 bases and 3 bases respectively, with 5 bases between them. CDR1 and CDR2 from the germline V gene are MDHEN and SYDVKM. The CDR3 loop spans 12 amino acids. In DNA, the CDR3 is TGTGCCAGCAGTTTCTTTGACACTGAAGCTTTCTTT. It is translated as CASSFFDTEAFF.

The DNA for the CDR3 is TGCGCCAGCAGGACACAGGGGGAGGAGACCCAGTACTTC. Translated: CASRTQGEETQYF. The gene calls are TRBV10-1 and TRBJ2-5, with 8 bases aligning to TRBD1. Trimming at V came to 6 bases and at J to 5 bases, leaving 5 bases not matched to a gene. CDR3 size: 13 residues. Germline V gene lookup returns CDR1 WNHNN and CDR2 SYGVQD (reference sequence).

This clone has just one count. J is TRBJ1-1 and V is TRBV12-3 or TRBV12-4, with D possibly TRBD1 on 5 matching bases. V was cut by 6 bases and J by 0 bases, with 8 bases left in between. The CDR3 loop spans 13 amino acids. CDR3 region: CASSPQVNTEAFF. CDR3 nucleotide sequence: TGTGCCAGCAGCCCACAGGTGAACACTGAAGCTTTCTTT.

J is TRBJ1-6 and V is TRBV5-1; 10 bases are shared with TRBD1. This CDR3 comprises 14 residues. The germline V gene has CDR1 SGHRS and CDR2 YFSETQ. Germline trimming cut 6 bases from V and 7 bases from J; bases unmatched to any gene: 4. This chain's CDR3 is CASTWTGGNSPLHF. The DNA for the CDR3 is TGCGCCAGCACCTGGACAGGGGGGAATTCACCCCTCCACTTT.

Here the CDR3 DNA reads TGCAGTGCTAGTCGGGCGGGGGGCTACAATGAGCAGTTCTTC. Its translation is CSASRAGGYNEQFF. The chain employs TRBV20-1 and TRBJ2-1, with 8 nucleotides matching TRBD2. Germline V gene data show CDR1 as DFQATT and CDR2 as SNEGSKA (reference sequence). This CDR3 spans 14 amino acids. V lost 3 bases to trimming and J lost 3 bases; unmatched junction nucleotides: 4.

The CDR3 reads CSVGKGGNTEAFF. The CDR3 region has the DNA TGCAGCGTTGGTAAAGGGGGAAACACTGAAGCTTTCTTT. The rearrangement joins TRBV29-1 to TRBJ1-1; a possible D gene is TRBD1 (6 bases). CDR1 is SQVTM and CDR2 is ANQGSEA in the germline V gene. Trimming took 4 bases from V and 2 from J, leaving 11 bases between them. The CDR3 has 13 amino acids.

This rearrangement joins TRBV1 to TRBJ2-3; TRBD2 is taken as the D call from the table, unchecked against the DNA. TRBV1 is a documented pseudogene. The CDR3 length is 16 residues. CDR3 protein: CTSSQTSGGTTDTQYF. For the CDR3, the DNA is TGCACCAGCAGCCAGACTAGCGGGGGGACCACAGATACGCAGTATTTT.

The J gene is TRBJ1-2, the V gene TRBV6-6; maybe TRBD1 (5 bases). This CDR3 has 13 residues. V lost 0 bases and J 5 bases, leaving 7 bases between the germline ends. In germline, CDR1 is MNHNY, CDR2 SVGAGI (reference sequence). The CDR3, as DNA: TGTGCCAGCAGTTACTCGGGGGAATATGGCTACACCTTC. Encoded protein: CASSYSGEYGYTF.

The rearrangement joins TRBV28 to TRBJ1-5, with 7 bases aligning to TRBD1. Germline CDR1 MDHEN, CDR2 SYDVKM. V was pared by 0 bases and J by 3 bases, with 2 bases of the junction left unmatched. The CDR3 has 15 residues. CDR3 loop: CASSLWQGDNQPQHF. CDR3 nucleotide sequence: TGTGCCAGCAGTTTATGGCAGGGGGACAATCAGCCCCAGCATTTT.

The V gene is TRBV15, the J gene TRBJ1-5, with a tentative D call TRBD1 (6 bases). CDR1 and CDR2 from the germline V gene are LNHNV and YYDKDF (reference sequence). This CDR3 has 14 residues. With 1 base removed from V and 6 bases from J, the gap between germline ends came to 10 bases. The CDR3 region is CATSRATGFQPQHF. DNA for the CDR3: TGTGCCACCAGCAGAGCCACAGGGTTTCAGCCCCAGCATTTT.

CDR3 nucleotides: TGTGCCAGCAGCCAAGAGAGCCTCTCTGGAAACACCATATATTTT. This sequence encodes CASSQESLSGNTIYF. The rearrangement links TRBV14 to TRBJ1-3, with D uncertain. CDR3 size: 15 residues. Germline loops: CDR1 SGHDN, CDR2 FVKESK. The V end was cut by 0 bases, the J end by 0 bases, with 6 bases between.

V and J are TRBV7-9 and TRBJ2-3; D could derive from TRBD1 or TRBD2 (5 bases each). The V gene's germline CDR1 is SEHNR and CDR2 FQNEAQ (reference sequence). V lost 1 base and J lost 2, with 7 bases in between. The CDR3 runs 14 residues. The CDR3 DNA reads TGTGCCAGCAGCTTAGGGGGGACCACAGATACGCAGTATTTT. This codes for CASSLGGTTDTQYF.

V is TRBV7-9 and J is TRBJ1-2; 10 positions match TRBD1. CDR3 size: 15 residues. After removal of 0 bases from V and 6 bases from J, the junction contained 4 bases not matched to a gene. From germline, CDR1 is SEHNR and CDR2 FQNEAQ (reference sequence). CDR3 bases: TGTGCCAGCAGCTTAGCGCAGACAGGGGGCAATGGCTACACCTTC. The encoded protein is CASSLAQTGGNGYTF.

The CDR3 protein is CASSQGQGPDSPLHF. CDR3 nucleotides: TGTGCCAGCAGCCAGGGACAGGGTCCGGATTCACCCCTCCACTTT. This sequence joins TRBV3-1 (or the pseudogene TRBV3-2) and TRBJ1-6, with TRBD1 matching 9 bases. This CDR3 region has 15 residues. Germline V CDR1 and CDR2: LGHDT, YNNKEL (reference sequence). Losses at the gene ends were 3 bases for V and 8 bases for J; bases not matched to a gene: 5.

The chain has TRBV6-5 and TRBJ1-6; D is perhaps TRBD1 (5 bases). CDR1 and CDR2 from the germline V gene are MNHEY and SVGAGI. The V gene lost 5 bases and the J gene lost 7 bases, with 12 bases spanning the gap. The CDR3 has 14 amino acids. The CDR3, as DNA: TGTGCCAGCAGTCCAGGGATTTGGAATTCACCCCTCCACTTT. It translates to CASSPGIWNSPLHF.

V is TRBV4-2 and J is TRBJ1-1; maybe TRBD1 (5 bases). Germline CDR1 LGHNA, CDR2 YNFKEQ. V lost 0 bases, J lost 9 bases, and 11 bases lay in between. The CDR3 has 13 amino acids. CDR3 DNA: TGTGCCAGCAGCCAAGATAACAGGATCCAAGCTTTCTTT. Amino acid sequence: CASSQDNRIQAFF.

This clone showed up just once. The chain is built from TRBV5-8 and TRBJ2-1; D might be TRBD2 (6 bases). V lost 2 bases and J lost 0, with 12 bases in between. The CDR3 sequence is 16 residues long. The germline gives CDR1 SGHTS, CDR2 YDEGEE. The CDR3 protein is CASSFQRGVSYNEQFF. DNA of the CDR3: TGTGCCAGCAGCTTCCAACGCGGGGTCTCCTACAATGAGCAGTTCTTC. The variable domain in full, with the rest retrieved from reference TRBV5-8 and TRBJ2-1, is EAGVTQSPTHLIKTRGQQATLRCSPISGHTSVYWYQQALGLGLQFLLWYDEGEERNRGNFPPRFSGRQFPNYSSELNVNALELEDSALYLCASSFQRGVSYNEQFFGPGTRLTVL.

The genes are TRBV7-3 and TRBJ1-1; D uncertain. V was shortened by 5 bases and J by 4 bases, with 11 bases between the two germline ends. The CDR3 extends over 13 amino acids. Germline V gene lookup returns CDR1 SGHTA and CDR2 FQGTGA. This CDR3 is CASSEGLVTEAFF. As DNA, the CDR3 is TGTGCCAGCAGCGAAGGACTGGTCACTGAAGCTTTCTTT.

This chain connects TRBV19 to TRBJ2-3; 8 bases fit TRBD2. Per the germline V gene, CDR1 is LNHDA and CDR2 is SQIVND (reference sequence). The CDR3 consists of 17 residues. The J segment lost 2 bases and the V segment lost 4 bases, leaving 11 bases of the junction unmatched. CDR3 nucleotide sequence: TGTGCCAGTAGTACCCAGACTAGCGCGTGGGACACAGATACGCAGTATTTT. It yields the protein CASSTQTSAWDTDTQYF.

The CDR3 region has the DNA TGTGCCAGCAGTCGACAGGGGCGGGGGGAGACCCAGTACTTC. This codes for CASSRQGRGETQYF. The gene calls are TRBV6-5 and TRBJ2-5; possibly TRBD1 for D (8 bases). Trimming left V 5 bases short and J 5 bases short, with 15 bases between. The CDR3 has 14 residues. CDR1 is MNHEY and CDR2 is SVGAGI in the germline V gene.

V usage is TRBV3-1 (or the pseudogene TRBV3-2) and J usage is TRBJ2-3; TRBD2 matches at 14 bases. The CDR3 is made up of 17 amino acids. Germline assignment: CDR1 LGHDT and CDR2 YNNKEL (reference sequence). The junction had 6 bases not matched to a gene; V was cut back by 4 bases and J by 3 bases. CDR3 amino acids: CASSLGLAGGGTDTQYF. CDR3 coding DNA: TGTGCCAGCAGCCTAGGACTAGCGGGAGGAGGGACAGATACGCAGTATTTT.

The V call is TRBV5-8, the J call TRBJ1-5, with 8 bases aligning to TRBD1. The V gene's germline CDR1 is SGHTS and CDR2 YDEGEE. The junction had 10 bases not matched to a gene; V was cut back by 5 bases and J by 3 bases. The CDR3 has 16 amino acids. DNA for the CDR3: TGTGCCAGCAGGCACACAGGGGGAGGAAACAATCAGCCCCAGCATTTT. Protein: CASRHTGGGNNQPQHF.

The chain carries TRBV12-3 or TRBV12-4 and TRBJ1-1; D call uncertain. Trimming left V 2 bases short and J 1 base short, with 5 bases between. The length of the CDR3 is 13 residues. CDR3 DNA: TGTGCCAGCAGTTTACAGGAGAACACTGAAGCTTTCTTT. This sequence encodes CASSLQENTEAFF.